A single sample is the source of the 14 T cell receptor beta chains below, sequenced in a study of cytomegalovirus exposure and HLA in healthy donors. PCR employed 60 Vbeta and 13 Jbeta primers. Sequencing was performed with immunoSEQ multiplex PCR; in TCRdb, only in-frame clones are kept and a portion is missing. The table includes about 130,000 clones, approximately 85% detected once. Sequenced input: PBMCs. The source is a male donor in good health and CMV-seropositive.

V usage is TRBV28 and J usage is TRBJ2-2; D unclear. The CDR3 has 15 residues. The germline V gene encodes CDR1 MDHEN and CDR2 SYDVKM. The V gene lost 5 bases and the J gene lost 2 bases, with 12 bases spanning the gap. The CDR3 DNA sequence: TGTGCCAGCAGTCCCCTGGCCCGTAACACCGGGGAGCTGTTTTTT. Translation: CASSPLARNTGELFF.

This chain joins TRBV7-9 and TRBJ1-1, with D possibly TRBD1 on 6 matching bases. The V end lost 2 bases, the J end lost 3 bases, and 10 bases lay between the germline ends. Germline-derived CDR1 and CDR2 are SEHNR and FQNEAQ (reference sequence). This CDR3 region has 14 residues. The CDR3 nucleotides are TGTGCCAGCAGCTTAATGGGGGCAGACACTGAAGCTTTCTTT. Protein sequence: CASSLMGADTEAFF.

The V gene is TRBV19, the J gene TRBJ1-2; D uncertain. The V end was cut by 5 bases, the J end by 6 bases, with 19 bases between. The CDR3 runs 15 residues. Germline V gives CDR1 LNHDA, CDR2 SQIVND (reference sequence). CDR3 loop: CASSPSDGVGNGYTF. CDR3 in DNA: TGTGCCAGTAGTCCCTCCGATGGGGTCGGGAATGGCTACACCTTC.

This clone was found a few times. The chain joins TRBV5-4 to TRBJ2-6; the D gene is possibly TRBD1 (5 bases). The CDR3 consists of 15 residues. In germline, CDR1 is SGHNT, CDR2 YYREEE (reference sequence). V was pared by 0 bases and J by 4 bases, with 8 bases between. For the CDR3, the DNA is TGTGCCAGCAGCTTGGTAGGGGAAGGGGCCAACGTCCTGACTTTC. Its translation is CASSLVGEGANVLTF.

Comment on this clone: The junction differs from germline at one of its ends, possibly a read error. The V and J genes are TRBV7-9 and TRBJ2-7; 7 bases are shared with TRBD2. This CDR3 is 16 amino acids long. CDR1 and CDR2 from the germline V gene are SEHNR and FQNEAQ (reference sequence). In DNA form, the CDR3 reads TGTTCCAGCAGCTTAGGTCTTGCGGGAGAATCCTACGAGCAGTACTTC. Residues: CSSSLGLAGESYEQYF.

The J gene is TRBJ1-4, the V gene TRBV29-1; 7 bases line up with TRBD1. CDR1 is SQVTM, CDR2 ANQGSEA, per germline. Trimming at V came to 6 bases and at J to 4 bases, leaving 5 bases not matched to a gene. The CDR3 is made up of 13 amino acids. CDR3 residues: CSVGTAFNEKLFF. DNA for the CDR3: TGCAGCGTCGGGACAGCGTTTAATGAAAAACTGTTTTTT.

The DNA for the CDR3 is TGCAGCGTTGAAGCGGGACAGCAAGAGACCCAGTACTTC. Protein sequence: CSVEAGQQETQYF. The gene calls are TRBV29-1 and TRBJ2-5, with 7 bases aligning to TRBD1. V dropped 1 base and J dropped 2; count of bases not matched to a gene: 1. The CDR3 has 13 amino acids. The germline V gene has CDR1 SQVTM and CDR2 ANQGSEA.

CDR3 amino acids: CASSLPRRGDEQYF. In DNA, the CDR3 is TGTGCCAGCAGTTTACCCCGACGGGGGGACGAGCAGTACTTC. The chain is built from TRBV28 and TRBJ2-7; TRBD2 aligns across 7 bases. This CDR3 has 14 amino acids. V lost 2 bases to trimming and J lost 5 bases; unmatched junction nucleotides: 6. Germline V CDR1 and CDR2: MDHEN, SYDVKM.

The chain couples TRBV11-2 to TRBJ2-7, with D hard to call. CDR3 length: 12 residues. V gave up 0 bases and J gave up 11 bases, with 11 bases separating them. CDR1 and CDR2 from the germline V gene are SGHAT and FQNNGV. The CDR3 sequence is CASSLDAQSEYF. CDR3 bases: TGTGCCAGCAGCTTAGACGCCCAGAGCGAGTACTTC.

This clone was counted a single time. The J gene is TRBJ2-2, the V gene TRBV27; D perhaps matches TRBD2 (5 bases). V was shortened by 8 bases and J by 3 bases, with 16 bases between the two germline ends. The CDR3 runs to 15 residues. CDR1 and CDR2 (germline): MNHEY, SMNVEV (reference sequence). This CDR3 is CASGVLAGHTGELFF. The DNA of the CDR3 is TGTGCCAGCGGTGTCTTGGCGGGCCACACCGGGGAGCTGTTTTTT.

This clone showed up just once. This sequence joins TRBV28 and TRBJ2-5, with D possibly being TRBD2 (6 bases). Per the germline V gene, CDR1 is MDHEN and CDR2 is SYDVKM. V gave up 10 bases and J gave up 5 bases, with 17 bases separating them. The CDR3 consists of 13 residues. The CDR3 DNA reads TGTGCCACTACGGTCGGGGGTACGGAGACCCAGTACTTC. Protein product: CATTVGGTETQYF.

This clone was observed a handful of times. V and J are TRBV7-2 and TRBJ2-3, with 10 bases identical to TRBD2. Unmatched junction bases numbered 7, after V lost 5 bases and J lost 5 bases. The CDR3 extends over 15 amino acids. CDR1 is SGHTA and CDR2 is FQGNSA in the germline V gene. CDR3 sequence: CASSRAGGGVDTQYF. CDR3 coding DNA: TGTGCCAGCAGCCGAGCGGGAGGGGGGGTAGATACGCAGTATTTT.

This clone was seen a handful of times. As DNA, the CDR3 is TGTGCCACCAGCATTACTAGCGGGATAATAGGGGAGCTGTTTTTT. Protein: CATSITSGIIGELFF. V gene TRBV15 combines with J gene TRBJ2-2; 10 positions agree with TRBD2. Germline lookup yields CDR1 LNHNV and CDR2 YYDKDF (reference sequence). CDR3 length: 15 amino acids. V dropped 4 bases and J dropped 8; count of bases not matched to a gene: 7.

The chain has TRBV11-3 and TRBJ2-7; 11 nucleotides match TRBD1. Trimming cost V 5 bases and J 4 bases; bases outside gene matches: 7. The CDR3 loop spans 15 amino acids. Germline V gene lookup returns CDR1 SGHNT and CDR2 YENEEA. The CDR3 bases are TGTGCCAGCAGCCCCCGGACAGGGGGCTTTTACGAGCAGTACTTC. Translating gives CASSPRTGGFYEQYF.